This TCR beta chain is from a study of regulatory dendritic cells for organ transplantation. Whole-study results and caveats: Considerable individual heterogeneity was seen in alloreactive memory CD8+ T cells. Regulatory dendritic cells appeared to expand memory CD8+ clones less than mature ones.

TCRdb's copy holds only in-frame clones and misses some; the assay was immunoSEQ multiplex PCR. Of 28,000 or so clones listed, around 84% are singletons. A note on this clone: The antigen is undetermined.

From germline, CDR1 is KGHSH and CDR2 LQKENI. This CDR3 contains 15 residues. V lost 4 bases and J lost 1; bases outside the gene matches: 6. The chain joins TRBV18 to TRBJ1-1; 7 nucleotides match TRBD1. This sequence originates from a human donor in good health. Sample: naive CD4+ T cells from blood. This sample's subset: CD45RA+ naive T cells. CDR3 in DNA: TGTGCCAGCTCACAGGTGGGACAGAAGAACACTGAAGCTTTCTTT. It yields the protein CASSQVGQKNTEAFF.